This T cell receptor (beta chain) originates from a study of T-cell memory formation after mild COVID-19. V shed 5 bases, J shed 5 bases, and the junction held 16 bases outside the gene matches. CDR3 length: 20 residues. On this clonotype: Its antigen is as yet unknown.

One entry per CDR3 protein results from TCRdb running MiXCR on the 5' RACE reads. Among about 470,000 distinct CDR3 sequences listed, roughly 25% were seen once. General study points: Mainly CM and EM harbored the contracting CD4+ clones; mainly EMRA harbored the CD8+ ones. Clones that shrank (day 15 to 85) were balanced CD4/CD8, whereas later expanders leaned CD4+.

The J gene is TRBJ2-2, the V gene TRBV12-3 or TRBV12-4, with 14 nucleotides matching TRBD2. Sample: PBMCs or a T cell subset sorted from them (not recorded which). The source is an adult woman who had mild COVID-19 (a few samples of this study predate the infection). Cell type and time point are not known. CDR3 sequence reads: CASSRYGTSGGLGGTGELFF. Written as DNA, the CDR3 is TGTGCCAGCAGTCGATACGGGACTAGCGGGGGCCTGGGGGGGACCGGGGAGCTGTTTTTT.